This T cell receptor beta chain was documented in a study of T cell clonality in common variable immunodeficiency. General study findings and limits: Fewer deletions and N-nucleotide insertions were reportedly seen in common variable immunodeficiency TCR beta sequences.

CVID and control samples used equivalent genomic DNA input. Assay used: immunoSEQ multiplex PCR; TCRdb lists only in-frame clones, some missing. The table lists 16,000 or so clones, with no singletons. This clone was recorded a few times. Its antigen is undetermined. The read stops 3 residues short of the end of the CDR3; the missing end is completed from the germline J gene. V was trimmed by 3 bases and J by 0 bases, leaving 12 bases between them. The CDR3 contains 15 residues. The germline gives CDR1 DFQATT, CDR2 SNEGSKA (reference sequence). Material for sequencing was peripheral blood mononuclear cells. The clonotype was recovered from a human donor with common variable immunodeficiency. This chain uses TRBV20-1 with TRBJ1-5; D possibly corresponds to TRBD1 (6 bases). The DNA read from the CDR3 is TGCAGTGCTAGCATTACAGGGTATAGCAATCAGCCC. This gives the protein CSASITGYSNQP. The CDR3, in full, reads CSASITGYSNQPQHF.